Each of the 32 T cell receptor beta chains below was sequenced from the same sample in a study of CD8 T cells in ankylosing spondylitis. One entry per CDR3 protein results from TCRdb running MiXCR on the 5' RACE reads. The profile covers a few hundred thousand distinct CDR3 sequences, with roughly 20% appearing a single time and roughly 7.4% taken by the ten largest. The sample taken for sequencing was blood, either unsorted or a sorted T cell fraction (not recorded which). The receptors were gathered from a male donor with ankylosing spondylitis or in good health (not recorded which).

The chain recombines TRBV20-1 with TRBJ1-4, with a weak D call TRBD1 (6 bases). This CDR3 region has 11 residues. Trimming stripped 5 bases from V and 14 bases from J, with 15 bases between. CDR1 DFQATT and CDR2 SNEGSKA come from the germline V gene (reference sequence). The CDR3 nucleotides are TGCAGTGCTCGGTACAGGGAAGGCCTGTTTTTT. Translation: CSARYREGLFF.

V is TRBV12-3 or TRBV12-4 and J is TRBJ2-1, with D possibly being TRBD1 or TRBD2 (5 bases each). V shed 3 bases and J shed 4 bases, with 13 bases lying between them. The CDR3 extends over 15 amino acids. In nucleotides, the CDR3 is TGTGCCAGCAGTTTCATGGGGACCGGGTACAATGAGCAGTTCTTC. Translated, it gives CASSFMGTGYNEQFF.

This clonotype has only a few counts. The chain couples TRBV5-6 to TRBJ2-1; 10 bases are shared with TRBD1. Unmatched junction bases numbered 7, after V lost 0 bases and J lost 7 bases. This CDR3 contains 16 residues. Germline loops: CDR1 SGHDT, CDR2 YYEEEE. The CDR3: CASSLARTGGWNEQFF. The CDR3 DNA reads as TGTGCCAGCAGCTTGGCCCGGACAGGGGGGTGGAATGAGCAGTTCTTC.

Here the CDR3 reads CAIRDLQGPTMNTEAFF. The CDR3 DNA reads as TGTGCCATCAGGGACCTCCAGGGACCTACCATGAACACTGAAGCTTTCTTT. The rearrangement uses TRBV10-3 and TRBJ1-1; the D gene is possibly TRBD1 (5 bases). Per the germline V gene, CDR1 is ENHRY and CDR2 is SYGVKD. CDR3 length: 17 residues. V was cut by 6 bases and J by 0 bases, with 20 bases left in between.

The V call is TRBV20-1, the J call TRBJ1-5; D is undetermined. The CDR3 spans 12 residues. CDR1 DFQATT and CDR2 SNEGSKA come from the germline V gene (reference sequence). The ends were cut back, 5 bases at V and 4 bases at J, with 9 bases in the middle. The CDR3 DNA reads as TGCAGTGCTGGCGGGGTTAATCAGCCCCAGCATTTT. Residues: CSAGGVNQPQHF.

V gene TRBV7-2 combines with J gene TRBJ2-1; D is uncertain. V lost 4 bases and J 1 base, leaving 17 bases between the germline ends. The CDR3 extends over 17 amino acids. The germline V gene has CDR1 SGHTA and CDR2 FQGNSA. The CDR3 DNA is TGTGCCAGCAGCTCAGTAGCCCTTAGTGGGTCCTACAATGAGCAGTTCTTC. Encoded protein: CASSSVALSGSYNEQFF.

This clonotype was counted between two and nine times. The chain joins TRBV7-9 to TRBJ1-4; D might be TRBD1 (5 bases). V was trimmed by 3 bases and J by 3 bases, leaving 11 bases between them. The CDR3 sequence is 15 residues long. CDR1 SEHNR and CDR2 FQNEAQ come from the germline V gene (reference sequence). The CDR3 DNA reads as TGTGCCAGCAGCTTTAGCAGGGAACCTAATGAAAAACTGTTTTTT. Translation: CASSFSREPNEKLFF.

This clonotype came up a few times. In DNA, the CDR3 is TGTGCCAGCAGTTTATTCGCGGGCCTCGAAAACATTCAGTACTTC. It yields the protein CASSLFAGLENIQYF. The chain combines TRBV28 with TRBJ2-4, with D tentatively TRBD2 (5 bases). Germline V lookup: CDR1 MDHEN, CDR2 SYDVKM. CDR3 length: 15 residues. Between the trimmed V and J ends, which lost 1 base and 5 bases, there was a span of 12 bases.

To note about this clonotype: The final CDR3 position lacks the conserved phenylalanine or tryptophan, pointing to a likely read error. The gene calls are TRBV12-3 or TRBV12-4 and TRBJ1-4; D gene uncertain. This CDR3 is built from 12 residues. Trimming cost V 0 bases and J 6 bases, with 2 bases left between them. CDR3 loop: CASSLADEKLFS. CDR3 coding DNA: TGTGCCAGCAGTTTAGCGGATGAAAAACTGTTTTCT.

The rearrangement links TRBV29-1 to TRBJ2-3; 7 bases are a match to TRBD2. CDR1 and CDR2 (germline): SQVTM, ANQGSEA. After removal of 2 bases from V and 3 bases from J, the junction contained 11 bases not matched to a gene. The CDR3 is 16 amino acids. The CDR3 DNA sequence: TGCAGCGTTGAATCTCTGGGGCGGGGGAGTACAGATACGCAGTATTTT. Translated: CSVESLGRGSTDTQYF.

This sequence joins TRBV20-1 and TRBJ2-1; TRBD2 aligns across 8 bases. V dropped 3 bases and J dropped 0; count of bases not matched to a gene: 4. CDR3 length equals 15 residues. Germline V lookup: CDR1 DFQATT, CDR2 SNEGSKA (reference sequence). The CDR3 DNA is TGCAGTGCTAGCCCGAGCGGGAGCTCCTACAATGAGCAGTTCTTC. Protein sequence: CSASPSGSSYNEQFF.

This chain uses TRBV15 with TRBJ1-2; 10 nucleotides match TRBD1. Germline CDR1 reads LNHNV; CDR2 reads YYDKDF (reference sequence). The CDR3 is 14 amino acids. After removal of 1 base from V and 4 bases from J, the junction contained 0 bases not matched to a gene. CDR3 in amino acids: CATSRGTGGYGYTF. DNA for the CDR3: TGTGCCACCAGCAGAGGGACAGGGGGCTATGGCTACACCTTC. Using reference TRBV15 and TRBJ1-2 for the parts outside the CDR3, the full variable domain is DAMVIQNPRYQVTQFGKPVTLSCSQTLNHNVMYWYQQKSSQAPKLLFHYYDKDFNNEADTPDNFQSRRPNTSFCFLDIRSPGLGDTAMYLCATSRGTGGYGYTFGSGTRLTVV.

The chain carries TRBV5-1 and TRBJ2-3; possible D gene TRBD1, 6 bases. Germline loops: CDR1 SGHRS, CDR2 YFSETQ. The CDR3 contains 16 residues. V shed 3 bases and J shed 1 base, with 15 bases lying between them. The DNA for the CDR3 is TGCGCCAGCAGCTCAACTCCGGGACAACGCACAGATACGCAGTATTTT. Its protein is CASSSTPGQRTDTQYF.

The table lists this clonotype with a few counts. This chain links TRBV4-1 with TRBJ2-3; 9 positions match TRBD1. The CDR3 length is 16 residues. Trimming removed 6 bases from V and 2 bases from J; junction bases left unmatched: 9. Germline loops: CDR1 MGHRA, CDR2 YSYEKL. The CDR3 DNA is TGCGCCAGCAGAGTTTCGACAGGGGGGTTCACAGATACGCAGTATTTT. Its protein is CASRVSTGGFTDTQYF.

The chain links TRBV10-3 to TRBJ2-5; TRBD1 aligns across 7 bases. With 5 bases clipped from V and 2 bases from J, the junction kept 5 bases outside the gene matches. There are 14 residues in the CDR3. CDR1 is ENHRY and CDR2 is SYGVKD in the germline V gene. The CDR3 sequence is CAISHGTVQETQYF. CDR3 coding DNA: TGTGCCATCAGTCATGGGACAGTTCAAGAGACCCAGTACTTC.

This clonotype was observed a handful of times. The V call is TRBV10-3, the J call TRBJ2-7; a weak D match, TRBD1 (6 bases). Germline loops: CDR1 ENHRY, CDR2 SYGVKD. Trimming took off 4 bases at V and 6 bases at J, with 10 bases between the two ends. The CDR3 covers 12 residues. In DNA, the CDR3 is TGTGCCATCAGTGGTACAGGGCGCGAGCAGTACGTC. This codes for CAISGTGREQYV.

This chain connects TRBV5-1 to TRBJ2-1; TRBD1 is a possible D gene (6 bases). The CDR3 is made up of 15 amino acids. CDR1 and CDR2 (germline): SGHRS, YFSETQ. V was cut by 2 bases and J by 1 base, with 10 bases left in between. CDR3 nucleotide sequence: TGCGCCAGCAGCTTCAGACAGGAATCCTACAATGAGCAGTTCTTC. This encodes CASSFRQESYNEQFF.

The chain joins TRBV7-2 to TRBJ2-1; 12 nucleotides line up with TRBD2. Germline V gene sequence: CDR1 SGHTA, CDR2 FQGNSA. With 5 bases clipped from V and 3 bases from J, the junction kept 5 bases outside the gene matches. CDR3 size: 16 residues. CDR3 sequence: CASSPGTSGFYNEQFF. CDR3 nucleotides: TGTGCCAGCAGCCCAGGGACTAGCGGGTTCTACAATGAGCAGTTCTTC.

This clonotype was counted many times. The CDR3 spells CASSLETNTEAFF. The CDR3 DNA is TGCGCCAGCAGCTTGGAGACGAACACTGAAGCTTTCTTT. The rearrangement links TRBV5-1 to TRBJ1-1; D is ambiguous. CDR1 SGHRS and CDR2 YFSETQ come from the germline V gene. The CDR3 totals 13 residues. V gave up 0 bases and J gave up 1 base, with 4 bases separating them.

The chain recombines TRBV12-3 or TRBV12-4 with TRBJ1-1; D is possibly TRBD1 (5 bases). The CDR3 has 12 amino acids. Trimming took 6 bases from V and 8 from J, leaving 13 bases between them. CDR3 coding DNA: TGTGCCAGCAGGAGGGACTCGGGGGAAGCTTTCTTT. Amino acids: CASRRDSGEAFF.

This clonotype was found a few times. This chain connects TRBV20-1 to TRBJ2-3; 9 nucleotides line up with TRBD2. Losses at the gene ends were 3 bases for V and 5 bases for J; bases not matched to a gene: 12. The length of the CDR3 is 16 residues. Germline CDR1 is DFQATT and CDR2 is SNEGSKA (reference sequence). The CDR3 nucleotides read TGCAGTGCTAGGGTCCGGGGCGGGGGGGCTCGAGATACGCAGTATTTT. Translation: CSARVRGGGARDTQYF.

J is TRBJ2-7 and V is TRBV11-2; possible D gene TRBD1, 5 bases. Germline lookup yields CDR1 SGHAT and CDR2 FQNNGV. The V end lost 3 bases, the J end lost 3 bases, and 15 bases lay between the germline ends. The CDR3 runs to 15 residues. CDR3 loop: CASSLSQGSGYEQYV. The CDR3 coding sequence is TGTGCCAGCAGCTTGTCCCAGGGAAGTGGCTACGAGCAGTACGTC.

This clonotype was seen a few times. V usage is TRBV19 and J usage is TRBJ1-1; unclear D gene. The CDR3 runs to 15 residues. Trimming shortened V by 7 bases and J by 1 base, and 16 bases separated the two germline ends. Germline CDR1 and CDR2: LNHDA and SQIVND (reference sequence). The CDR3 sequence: CASKVHGETNTEAFF. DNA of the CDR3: TGTGCCAGTAAGGTCCACGGGGAAACGAACACTGAAGCTTTCTTT. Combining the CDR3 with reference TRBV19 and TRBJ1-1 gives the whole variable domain DGGITQSPKYLFRKEGQNVTLSCEQNLNHDAMYWYRQDPGQGLRLIYYSQIVNDFQKGDIAEGYSVSREKKESFPLTVTSAQKNPTAFYLCASKVHGETNTEAFFGQGTRLTVV.

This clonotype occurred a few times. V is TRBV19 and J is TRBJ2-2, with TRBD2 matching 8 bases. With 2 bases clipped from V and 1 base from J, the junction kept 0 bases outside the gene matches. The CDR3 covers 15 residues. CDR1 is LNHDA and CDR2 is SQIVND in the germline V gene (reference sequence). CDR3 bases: TGTGCCAGTAGTATAACTAGCGGGAACACCGGGGAGCTGTTTTTT. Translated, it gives CASSITSGNTGELFF.

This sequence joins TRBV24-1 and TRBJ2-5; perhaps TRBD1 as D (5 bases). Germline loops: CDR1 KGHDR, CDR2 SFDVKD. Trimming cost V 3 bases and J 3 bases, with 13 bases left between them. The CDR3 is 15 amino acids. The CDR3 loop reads CATSDGLGHKETQYF. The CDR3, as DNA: TGTGCCACCAGTGATGGGCTAGGACATAAAGAGACCCAGTACTTC.

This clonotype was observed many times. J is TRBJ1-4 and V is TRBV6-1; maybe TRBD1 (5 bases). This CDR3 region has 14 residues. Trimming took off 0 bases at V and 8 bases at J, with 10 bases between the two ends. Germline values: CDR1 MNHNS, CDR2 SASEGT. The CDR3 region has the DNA TGTGCCAGCAGTGAAGCGACAGTGGAGGAAAAACTGTTTTTT. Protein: CASSEATVEEKLFF.

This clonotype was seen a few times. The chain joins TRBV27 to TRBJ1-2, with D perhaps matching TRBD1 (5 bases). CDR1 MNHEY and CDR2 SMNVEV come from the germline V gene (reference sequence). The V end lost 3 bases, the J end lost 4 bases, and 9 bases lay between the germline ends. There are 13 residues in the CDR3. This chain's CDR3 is CASSLSQAYGYTF. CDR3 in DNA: TGTGCCAGCAGTTTGTCACAGGCCTATGGCTACACCTTC.

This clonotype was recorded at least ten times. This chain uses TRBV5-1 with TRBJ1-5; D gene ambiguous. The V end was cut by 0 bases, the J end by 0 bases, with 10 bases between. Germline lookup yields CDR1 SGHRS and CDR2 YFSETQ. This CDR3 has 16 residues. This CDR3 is CASSLGSEYSNQPQHF. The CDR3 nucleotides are TGCGCCAGCAGCTTGGGCTCGGAGTATAGCAATCAGCCCCAGCATTTT.

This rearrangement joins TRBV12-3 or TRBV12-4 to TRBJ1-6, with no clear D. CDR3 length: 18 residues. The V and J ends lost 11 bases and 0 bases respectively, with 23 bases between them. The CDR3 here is CALSLVFSGSSYNSPLHF. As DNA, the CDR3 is TGTGCCCTCAGCTTAGTTTTTTCAGGTAGCTCCTATAATTCACCCCTCCACTTT.

The CDR3 DNA follows: TGTGCCAGCACCCACCTGGGGCCTGGAAACACCATATATTTT. Residues: CASTHLGPGNTIYF. The rearrangement links TRBV12-3 or TRBV12-4 to TRBJ1-3; the D gene is possibly TRBD1 (5 bases). Trimming removed 7 bases at V and 2 bases at J, with 12 bases between. CDR3 length equals 14 residues.

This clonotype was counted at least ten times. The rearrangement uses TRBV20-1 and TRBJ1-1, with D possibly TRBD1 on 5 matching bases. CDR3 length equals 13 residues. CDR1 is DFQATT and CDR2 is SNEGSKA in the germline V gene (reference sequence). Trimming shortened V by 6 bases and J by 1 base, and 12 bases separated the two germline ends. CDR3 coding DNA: TGCAGTGCCCAGAGGGACGGGAACACTGAAGCTTTCTTT. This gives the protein CSAQRDGNTEAFF.

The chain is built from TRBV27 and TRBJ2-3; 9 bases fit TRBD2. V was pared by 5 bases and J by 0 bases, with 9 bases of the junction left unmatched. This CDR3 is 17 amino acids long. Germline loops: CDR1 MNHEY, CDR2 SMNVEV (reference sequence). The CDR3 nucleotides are TGTGCCAGCAGTAAACTAGCGGGCCCCTTCAGCACAGATACGCAGTATTTT. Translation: CASSKLAGPFSTDTQYF.